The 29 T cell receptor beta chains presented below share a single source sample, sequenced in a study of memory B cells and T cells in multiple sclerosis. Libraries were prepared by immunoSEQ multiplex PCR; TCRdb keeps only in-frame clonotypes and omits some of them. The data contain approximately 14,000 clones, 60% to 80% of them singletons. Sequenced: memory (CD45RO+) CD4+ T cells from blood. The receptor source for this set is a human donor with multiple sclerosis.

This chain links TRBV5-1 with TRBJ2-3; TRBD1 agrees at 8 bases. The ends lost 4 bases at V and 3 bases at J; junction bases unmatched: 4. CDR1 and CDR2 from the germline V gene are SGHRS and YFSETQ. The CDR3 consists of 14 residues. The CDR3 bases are TGCGCCAGCAGCCGGGACAGGTTGACAGATACGCAGTATTTT. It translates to CASSRDRLTDTQYF.

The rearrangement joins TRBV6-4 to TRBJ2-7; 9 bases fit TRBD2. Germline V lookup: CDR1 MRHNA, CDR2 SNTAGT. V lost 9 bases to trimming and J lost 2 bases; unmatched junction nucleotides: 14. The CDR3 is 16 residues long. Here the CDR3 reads CARRGCGLANTYEQYF. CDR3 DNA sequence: TGTGCCAGGAGGGGGTGTGGACTAGCGAACACCTACGAGCAGTACTTC.

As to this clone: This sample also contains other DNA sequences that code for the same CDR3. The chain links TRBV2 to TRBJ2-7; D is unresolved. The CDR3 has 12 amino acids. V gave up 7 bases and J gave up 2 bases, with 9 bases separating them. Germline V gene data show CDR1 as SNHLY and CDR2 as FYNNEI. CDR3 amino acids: CASIGGTYEQYF. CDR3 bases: TGTGCCAGCATTGGCGGAACCTACGAGCAGTACTTC. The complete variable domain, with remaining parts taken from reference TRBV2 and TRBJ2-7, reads EPEVTQTPSHQVTQMGQEVILRCVPISNHLYFYWYRQILGQKVEFLVSFYNNEISEKSEIFDDQFSVERPDGSNFTLKIRSTKLEDSAMYFCASIGGTYEQYFGPGTRLTVT.

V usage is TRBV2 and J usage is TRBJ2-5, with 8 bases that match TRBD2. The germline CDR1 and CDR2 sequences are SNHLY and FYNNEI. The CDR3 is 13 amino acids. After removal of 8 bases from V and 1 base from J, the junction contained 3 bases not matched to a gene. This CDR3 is CASDRGGQETQYF. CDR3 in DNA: TGTGCCAGCGACCGGGGGGGCCAAGAGACCCAGTACTTC.

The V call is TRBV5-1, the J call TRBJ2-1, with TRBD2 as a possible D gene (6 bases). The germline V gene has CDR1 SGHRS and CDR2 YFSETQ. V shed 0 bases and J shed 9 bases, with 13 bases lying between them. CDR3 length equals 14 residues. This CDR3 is CASSLGNLALEQFF. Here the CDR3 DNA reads TGCGCCAGCAGCTTGGGTAACCTAGCGCTTGAGCAGTTCTTC.

CDR3 coding DNA: TGTGCCAGCAGAGACGGACAGGGCTATTCACCCCTCCACTTT. It codes for CASRDGQGYSPLHF. The chain employs TRBV2 and TRBJ1-6; 8 bases align to TRBD1. This CDR3 comprises 14 residues. The V gene's germline CDR1 is SNHLY and CDR2 FYNNEI. The V and J ends lost 6 bases and 8 bases, in that order; junction bases with no gene match: 6.

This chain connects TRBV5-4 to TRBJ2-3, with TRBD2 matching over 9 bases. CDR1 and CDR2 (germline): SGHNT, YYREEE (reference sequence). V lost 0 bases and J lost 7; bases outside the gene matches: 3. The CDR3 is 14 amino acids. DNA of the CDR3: TGTGCCAGCAGCTTGGTCGGACTAGCGAATACGCAGTATTTT. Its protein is CASSLVGLANTQYF.

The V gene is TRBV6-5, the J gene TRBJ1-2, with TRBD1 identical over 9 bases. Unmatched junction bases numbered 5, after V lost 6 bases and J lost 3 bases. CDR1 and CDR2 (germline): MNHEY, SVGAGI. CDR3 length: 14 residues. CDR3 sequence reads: CASRRTGDDYGYTF. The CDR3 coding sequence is TGTGCCAGCAGAAGGACAGGGGATGACTATGGCTACACCTTC.

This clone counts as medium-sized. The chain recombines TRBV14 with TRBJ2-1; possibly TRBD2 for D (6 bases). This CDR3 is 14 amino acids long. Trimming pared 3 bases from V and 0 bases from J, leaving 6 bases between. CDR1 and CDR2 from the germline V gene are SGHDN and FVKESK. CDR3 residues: CASSQGGSYNEQFF. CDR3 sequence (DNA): TGTGCCAGCAGCCAGGGGGGCTCCTACAATGAGCAGTTCTTC.

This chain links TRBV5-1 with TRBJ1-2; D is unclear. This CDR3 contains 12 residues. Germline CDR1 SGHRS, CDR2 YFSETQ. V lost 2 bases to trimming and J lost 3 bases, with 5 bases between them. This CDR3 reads CASSFGDYGYTF. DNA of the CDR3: TGCGCCAGCAGCTTCGGTGACTATGGCTACACCTTC.

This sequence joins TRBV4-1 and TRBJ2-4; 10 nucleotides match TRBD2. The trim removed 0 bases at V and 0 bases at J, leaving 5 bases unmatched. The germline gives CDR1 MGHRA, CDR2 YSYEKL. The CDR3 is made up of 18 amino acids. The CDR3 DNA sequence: TGCGCCAGCAGCCAAGATCCTAGCGGGAGAATAGCCAAAAACATTCAGTACTTC. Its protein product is CASSQDPSGRIAKNIQYF.

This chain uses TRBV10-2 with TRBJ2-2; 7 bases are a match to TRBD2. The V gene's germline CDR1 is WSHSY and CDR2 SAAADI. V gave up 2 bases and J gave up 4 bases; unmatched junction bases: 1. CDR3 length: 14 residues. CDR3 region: CASSERGVTGELFF. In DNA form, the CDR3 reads TGCGCCAGCAGTGAGCGGGGGGTCACCGGGGAGCTGTTTTTT.

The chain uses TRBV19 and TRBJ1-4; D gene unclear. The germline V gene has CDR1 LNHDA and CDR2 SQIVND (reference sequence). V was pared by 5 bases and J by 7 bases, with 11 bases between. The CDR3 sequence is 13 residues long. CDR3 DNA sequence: TGTGCCAGTAGTCGGCAGGCGGGTGAAAAACTGTTTTTT. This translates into CASSRQAGEKLFF.

The CDR3 DNA reads TGCGCCAGCAGCTTGATTACAGGGGATCCCCCTCGTGGCTACACCTTC. It codes for CASSLITGDPPRGYTF. The chain couples TRBV5-1 to TRBJ1-2, with 7 bases aligning to TRBD1. Germline values: CDR1 SGHRS, CDR2 YFSETQ. The CDR3 loop spans 16 amino acids. Trimming cost V 1 base and J 7 bases; bases outside gene matches: 13.

As DNA, the CDR3 is TGTGCCAGCAGTACCCGGGACAGGGGCTATCAGCCCCAGCATTTT. Amino acid sequence: CASSTRDRGYQPQHF. The J gene is TRBJ1-5, the V gene TRBV27; 10 nucleotides match TRBD1. The germline V gene has CDR1 MNHEY and CDR2 SMNVEV (reference sequence). After removal of 5 bases from V and 5 bases from J, the junction contained 6 bases not matched to a gene. There are 15 residues in the CDR3.

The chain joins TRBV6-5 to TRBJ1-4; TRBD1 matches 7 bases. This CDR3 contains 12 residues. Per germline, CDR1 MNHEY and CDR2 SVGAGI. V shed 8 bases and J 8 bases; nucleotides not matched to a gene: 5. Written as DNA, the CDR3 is TGTGCCAGCCGACAGGGAGGCGAAAAACTGTTTTTT. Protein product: CASRQGGEKLFF.

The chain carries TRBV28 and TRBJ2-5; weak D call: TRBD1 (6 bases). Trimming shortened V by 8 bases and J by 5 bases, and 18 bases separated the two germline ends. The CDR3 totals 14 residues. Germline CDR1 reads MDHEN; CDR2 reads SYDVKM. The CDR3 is CASCRGQSFETQYF. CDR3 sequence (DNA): TGTGCCAGCTGCCGGGGACAATCTTTTGAGACCCAGTACTTC.

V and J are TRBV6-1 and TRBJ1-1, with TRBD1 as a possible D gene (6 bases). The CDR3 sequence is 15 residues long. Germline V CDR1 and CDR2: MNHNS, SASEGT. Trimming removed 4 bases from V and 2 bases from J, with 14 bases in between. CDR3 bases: TGTGCCAGCAGTGCCATAGGGACACCCAACACTGAAGCTTTCTTT. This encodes CASSAIGTPNTEAFF.

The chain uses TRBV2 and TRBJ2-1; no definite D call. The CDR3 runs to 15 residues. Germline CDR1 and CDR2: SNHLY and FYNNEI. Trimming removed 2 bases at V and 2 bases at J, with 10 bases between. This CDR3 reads CASSETGFPYNEQFF. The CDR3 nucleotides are TGTGCCAGCAGTGAAACCGGTTTCCCCTACAATGAGCAGTTCTTC.

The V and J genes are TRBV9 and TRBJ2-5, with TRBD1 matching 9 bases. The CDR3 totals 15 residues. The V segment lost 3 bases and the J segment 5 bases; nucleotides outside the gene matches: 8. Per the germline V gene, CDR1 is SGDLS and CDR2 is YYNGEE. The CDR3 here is CASSAGQGLGETQYF. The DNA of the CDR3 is TGTGCCAGCAGCGCGGGACAGGGCCTCGGGGAGACCCAGTACTTC.

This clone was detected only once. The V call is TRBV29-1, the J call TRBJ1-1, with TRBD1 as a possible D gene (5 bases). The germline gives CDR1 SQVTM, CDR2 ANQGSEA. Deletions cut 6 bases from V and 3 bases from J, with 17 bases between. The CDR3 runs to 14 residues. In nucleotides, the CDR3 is TGCAGCGTCGTCGGGGGGAAAGGGGACACTGAAGCTTTCTTT. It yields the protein CSVVGGKGDTEAFF.

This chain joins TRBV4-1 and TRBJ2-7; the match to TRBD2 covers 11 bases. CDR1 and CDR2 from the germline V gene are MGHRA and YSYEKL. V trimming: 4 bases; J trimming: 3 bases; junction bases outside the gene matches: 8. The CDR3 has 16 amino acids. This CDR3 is CASSPGLAESHYEQYF. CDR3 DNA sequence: TGCGCCAGCAGCCCGGGACTAGCGGAATCCCACTACGAGCAGTACTTC.

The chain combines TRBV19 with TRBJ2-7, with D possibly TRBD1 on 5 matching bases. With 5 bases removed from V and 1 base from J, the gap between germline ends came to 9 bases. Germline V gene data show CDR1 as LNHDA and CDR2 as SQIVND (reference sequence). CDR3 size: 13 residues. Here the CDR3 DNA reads TGTGCCAGTAGTCCCGGACAATCCTACGAGCAGTACTTC. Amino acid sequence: CASSPGQSYEQYF.

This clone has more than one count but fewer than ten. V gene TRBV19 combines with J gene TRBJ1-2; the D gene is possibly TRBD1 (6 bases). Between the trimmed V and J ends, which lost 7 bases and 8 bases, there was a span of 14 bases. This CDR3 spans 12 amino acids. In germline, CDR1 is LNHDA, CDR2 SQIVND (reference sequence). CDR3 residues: CASKAQGLGYTF. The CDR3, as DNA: TGTGCCAGTAAAGCACAGGGTCTCGGCTACACCTTC.

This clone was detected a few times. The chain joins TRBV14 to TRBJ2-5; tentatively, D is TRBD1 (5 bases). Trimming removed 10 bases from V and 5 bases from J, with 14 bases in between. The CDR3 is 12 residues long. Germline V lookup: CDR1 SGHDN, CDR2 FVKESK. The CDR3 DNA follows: TGTGCCACCTCGAAGGGGTCGGAGACCCAGTACTTC. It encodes CATSKGSETQYF.

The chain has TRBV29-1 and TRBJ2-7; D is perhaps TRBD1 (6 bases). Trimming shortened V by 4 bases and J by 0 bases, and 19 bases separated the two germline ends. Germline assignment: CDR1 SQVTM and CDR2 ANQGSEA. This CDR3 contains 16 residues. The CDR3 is CSVGGRQAKGSYEQYF. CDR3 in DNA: TGCAGCGTTGGGGGGAGACAGGCGAAGGGCTCCTACGAGCAGTACTTC.

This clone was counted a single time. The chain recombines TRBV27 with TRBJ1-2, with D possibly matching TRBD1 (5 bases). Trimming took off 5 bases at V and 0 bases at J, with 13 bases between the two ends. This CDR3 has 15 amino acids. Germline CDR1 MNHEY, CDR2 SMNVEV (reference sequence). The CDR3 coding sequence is TGTGCCAGCAGTACTTCAGGGCTCCCTAACTATGGCTACACCTTC. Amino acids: CASSTSGLPNYGYTF.

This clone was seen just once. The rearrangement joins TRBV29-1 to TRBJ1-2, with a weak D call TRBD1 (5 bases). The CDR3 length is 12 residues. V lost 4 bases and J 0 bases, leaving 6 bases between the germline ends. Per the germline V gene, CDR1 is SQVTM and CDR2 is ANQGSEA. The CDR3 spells CSVGGANYGYTF. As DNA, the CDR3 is TGCAGCGTTGGGGGCGCTAACTATGGCTACACCTTC. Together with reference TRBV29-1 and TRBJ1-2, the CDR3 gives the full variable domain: SAVISQKPSRDICQRGTSLTIQCQVDSQVTMMFWYRQQPGQSLTLIATANQGSEATYESGFVIDKFPISRPNLTFSTLTVSNMSPEDSSIYLCSVGGANYGYTFGSGTRLTVV.

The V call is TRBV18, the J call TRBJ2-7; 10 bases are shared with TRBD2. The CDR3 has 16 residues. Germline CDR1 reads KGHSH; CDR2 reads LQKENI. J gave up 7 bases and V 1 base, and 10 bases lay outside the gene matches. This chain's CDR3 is CASSPLPAGGPGEQYF. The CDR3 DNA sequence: TGTGCCAGCTCACCACTCCCAGCGGGGGGGCCGGGAGAGCAGTACTTC. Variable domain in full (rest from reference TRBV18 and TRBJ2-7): NAGVMQNPRHLVRRRGQEARLRCSPMKGHSHVYWYRQLPEEGLKFMVYLQKENIIDESGMPKERFSAEFPKEGPSILRIQQVVRGDSAAYFCASSPLPAGGPGEQYFGPGTRLTVT.